The 15 T cell receptor beta chains below were found in one sample sequenced in a study of blood T cell repertoires in COVID-19. Libraries were prepared by immunoSEQ multiplex PCR; TCRdb keeps only in-frame clonotypes and omits some of them. The table has more than 350,000 clones, 70% to 90% seen once; the top ten hold around 9.3%. Sequencing was performed on peripheral blood. The receptors stem from a woman under 40 with COVID-19, enrolled during active disease.

CDR3 nucleotides: TGTGCCATCAGTCAAGGGGGCAATGAGCAGTTCTTC. Encoded protein: CAISQGGNEQFF. The rearrangement links TRBV10-3 to TRBJ2-1; possible D gene TRBD1, 6 bases. The germline CDR1 and CDR2 sequences are ENHRY and SYGVKD. V lost 5 bases and J 6 bases, leaving 8 bases between the germline ends. The length of the CDR3 is 12 residues.

This chain connects TRBV5-8 to TRBJ2-4; possibly TRBD2 for D (5 bases). CDR3 length equals 16 residues. V lost 4 bases to trimming and J lost 0 bases, with 14 bases between them. From germline, CDR1 is SGHTS and CDR2 YDEGEE. The CDR3 region is CASSAGVGLAKNIQYF. CDR3 in DNA: TGTGCCAGCAGCGCCGGGGTAGGGCTAGCCAAAAACATTCAGTACTTC.

The chain uses TRBV10-3 and TRBJ2-5; TRBD2 aligns across 8 bases. J was trimmed by 1 base and V by 9 bases; bases with no gene match: 4. The V gene's germline CDR1 is ENHRY and CDR2 SYGVKD. This CDR3 has 13 residues. CDR3 sequence (DNA): TGTGCCATACTAGCGGACCTCCAAGAGACCCAGTACTTC. Protein product: CAILADLQETQYF.

This chain links TRBV5-1 with TRBJ2-5, with 9 positions matching TRBD2. The ends lost 5 bases at V and 1 base at J; junction bases unmatched: 9. CDR1 and CDR2 (germline): SGHRS, YFSETQ. The CDR3 runs to 16 residues. CDR3 in DNA: TGCGCCAGCAGTTTTATAGCGGGAGCGGGCCAAGAGACCCAGTACTTC. The encoded protein is CASSFIAGAGQETQYF.

V usage is TRBV6-4 and J usage is TRBJ2-1; 9 nucleotides align to TRBD2. This CDR3 is built from 15 residues. The V and J ends lost 8 bases and 4 bases, in that order; junction bases with no gene match: 9. In germline, CDR1 is MRHNA, CDR2 SNTAGT. DNA of the CDR3: TGTGCCAGCGCACCGGGACTAGCAGATTACAATGAGCAGTTCTTC. This encodes CASAPGLADYNEQFF.

The chain is built from TRBV10-3 and TRBJ2-1; 7 bases agree with TRBD2. The CDR3 is 15 amino acids. Trimming at V came to 10 bases and at J to 4 bases, leaving 13 bases not matched to a gene. Per germline, CDR1 ENHRY and CDR2 SYGVKD. CDR3 sequence (DNA): TGTGCCACTCACAGCGGGAACCTATTATACAATGAGCAGTTCTTC. This encodes CATHSGNLLYNEQFF.

The V gene is TRBV24-1, the J gene TRBJ1-1; 8 bases line up with TRBD1. The V gene end was trimmed by 0 bases and the J gene end by 5 bases; junction bases not matched to a gene: 4. The V gene's germline CDR1 is KGHDR and CDR2 SFDVKD. CDR3 length: 15 amino acids. For the CDR3, the DNA is TGTGCCACCAGTGATTTGCAGGGGGCTGAAACTGAAGCTTTCTTT. Protein: CATSDLQGAETEAFF.

This rearrangement joins TRBV3-1 (or the pseudogene TRBV3-2) to TRBJ2-3, with 7 positions matching TRBD2. Trimming removed 2 bases from V and 6 bases from J; junction bases left unmatched: 5. The CDR3 contains 14 residues. Germline CDR1 and CDR2: LGHDT and YNNKEL (reference sequence). This CDR3 is CASSQLAVRDTQYF. For the CDR3, the DNA is TGTGCCAGCAGCCAACTAGCGGTTCGGGATACGCAGTATTTT.

This chain uses TRBV3-1 (or the pseudogene TRBV3-2) with TRBJ2-5, with D perhaps TRBD2 (5 bases). Germline CDR1 reads LGHDT; CDR2 reads YNNKEL (reference sequence). The CDR3 consists of 15 residues. V lost 4 bases to trimming and J lost 6 bases, with 18 bases between them. CDR3 in DNA: TGTGCCAGCAGCCTAGCGCCGGGAACCGGGAAGACCCAGTACTTC. It is translated as CASSLAPGTGKTQYF.

The chain employs TRBV2 and TRBJ2-5; 7 nucleotides align to TRBD1. J was trimmed by 1 base and V by 7 bases; bases with no gene match: 3. Germline CDR1 SNHLY, CDR2 FYNNEI. This CDR3 spans 13 amino acids. CDR3 sequence (DNA): TGTGCCAGCACCGGGGACAGCCAAGAGACCCAGTACTTC. Protein sequence: CASTGDSQETQYF.

CDR3 sequence reads: CASSPGQGAGGANVLTF. The CDR3 nucleotides are TGTGCCAGCAGCCCGGGACAGGGGGCAGGAGGGGCCAACGTCCTGACTTTC. J is TRBJ2-6 and V is TRBV5-4; 12 bases match TRBD1. CDR3 length: 17 amino acids. V dropped 4 bases and J dropped 4; count of bases not matched to a gene: 6. Germline CDR1 SGHNT, CDR2 YYREEE (reference sequence).

This chain connects TRBV2 to TRBJ2-3, with TRBD2 matching 14 bases. The germline V gene encodes CDR1 SNHLY and CDR2 FYNNEI. This CDR3 has 16 residues. With V trimmed by 5 bases and J by 5 bases, 6 bases remained unmatched. The CDR3 sequence: CASSLGLAGAVDTQYF. The CDR3 DNA follows: TGTGCCAGCAGTCTGGGACTAGCGGGAGCGGTAGATACGCAGTATTTT.

The chain employs TRBV2 and TRBJ1-2; 9 positions agree with TRBD1. J was trimmed by 8 bases and V by 9 bases; bases with no gene match: 10. There are 13 residues in the CDR3. Germline V gene sequence: CDR1 SNHLY, CDR2 FYNNEI. CDR3 coding DNA: TGTGCCAGGGGGACAGGGACCTGGGAGGGCTACACCTTC. This gives the protein CARGTGTWEGYTF.

The chain is built from TRBV27 and TRBJ1-2; no firm D call. The V end was cut by 5 bases, the J end by 8 bases, with 15 bases between. This CDR3 contains 13 residues. CDR1 is MNHEY and CDR2 is SMNVEV in the germline V gene (reference sequence). For the CDR3, the DNA is TGTGCCAGCAGTGAAAGTTCTAGAAACGGCTACACCTTC. Translation gives CASSESSRNGYTF.

The chain links TRBV6-5 to TRBJ2-5; 8 bases are a match to TRBD2. Looked up from germline, CDR1 is MNHEY and CDR2 is SVGAGI. Trimming cost V 2 bases and J 2 bases; bases outside gene matches: 4. CDR3 size: 15 residues. The CDR3 reads CASSYQAGVQETQYF. The CDR3 DNA follows: TGTGCCAGCAGTTACCAAGCGGGAGTGCAAGAGACCCAGTACTTC.